This is a list of T cell receptor beta chains from one sample in a study of blood T cells in healthy people across ages. TCRdb fed the 5' RACE reads into MiXCR, producing one record per CDR3 protein. The sample consists of 660,000 or so distinct CDR3 sequences, approximately 59% of them appearing once. Sequences were obtained from blood. Receptors were obtained from a man in his 60s in good health. Each CDR3 is given with its conserved first and last residue.

V,J,CDR3
TRBV7-9,TRBJ1-6,CASSRTGHNSPLHF
TRBV2,TRBJ1-1,CASSGSSRGTEAFF
TRBV7-2,TRBJ1-4,CASSLGRNNEKLFF
TRBV2,TRBJ2-3,CASSELVGADTQYF
TRBV5-5,TRBJ2-6,CASSYTGASGANVLTF
TRBV12-3/TRBV12-4,TRBJ2-5,CASSAGFQETQYF
TRBV7-2,TRBJ2-5,CASSQDSLSQETQYF
TRBV7-2,TRBJ2-2,CASSFGGNTGELFF
TRBV4-3,TRBJ2-1,CASSQDGQGYTEQFF
TRBV4-2,TRBJ2-1,CASSPQTSISEQFF
TRBV4-2,TRBJ1-2,CASSQEAQRGGYGYTF
TRBV4-1,TRBJ2-7,CASSQRTGGNEQYF
TRBV29-1,TRBJ1-2,CSVEGQGAGSGYTF
TRBV12-3/TRBV12-4,TRBJ2-3,CASLLAGGTDTQYF
TRBV3-1,NA,CASSPAGDSYEQYF
TRBV7-9,TRBJ1-6,CASSRRARRPNSPLHF
TRBV3-1,TRBJ1-2,CASSDRGPGYGYTF
TRBV15,TRBJ1-2,CATSRDYRGYTF
TRBV29-1,TRBJ2-1,CSVGARLDNEQFF
TRBV20-1,TRBJ2-5,CSAKRQETQYF